This record concerns one TCR beta chain sequence. What antigen it recognizes has not been identified. Base qualities are missing; no much larger clone stands one base away. The protocol used for the library was the immunoSEQ multiplex PCR assay. The clones in this table, taken by TCRdb from immuneACCESS, are in-frame only. Not every clone is retained; where verified, under half of the shortfall comes from an unresolved V gene, and the cause of the rest is unknown. The sample records 550,000 to 800,000 clones, 80% to 90% of which are singletons. The leading ten clones occupy under 0.012% of the sample. These data originate in a study of shared T cell receptors in the human thymus (dated by TCRdb to about 2021). About the study as a whole: The study examined how the human thymus generates shared, self-reactive T-cell receptor alpha chains.

CDR1 and CDR2, per the germline V gene, are SQVTM and ANQGSEA. Deletion took 7 bases off V and 2 bases off J, with a span of 12 bases between the germline ends. Its CDR3 holds 13 amino acids, cysteine through phenylalanine. Just the 39-base CDR3 DNA is kept, in frame starting at base 1. These data also formed part of another study, on human thymus T cells. That second report states: The donors were immunologically healthy infants in Finland who had open corrective cardiac surgery for congenital heart defects. Thymus tissue was obtained as surgical resects removed during corrective cardiac surgery. Both the thymic and the peripheral blood repertoires appeared to show biased V and J gene segment usage. Highly overlapping thymic TCR repertoires among unrelated individuals were reported in the related research. TCR alpha and beta repertoires from about eight infant thymus samples and a few related peripheral blood samples were characterized in the study. Donor ages ranged from about 6 to 244 days, and the cohort comprised roughly 6 male and two female infants. Thymocytes were released mechanically from tissue and stored at -70 °C as pellets of 10-30 million cells. A QIAsymphony instrument was used to extract genomic DNA from the frozen cell pellets. Using the immunoSEQ multiplex PCR assay, the TCRB and TCRAD loci were amplified from a standardized quantity of quality-controlled genomic DNA. The amplicons spanned the V(D)J region and were long enough to cover the CDR3 and allow V and J genes to be identified. The amplicons were sequenced on an Illumina platform via the commercial immunoSEQ service. Primer bias and sequencing errors were corrected as previously described, and TCRAD and TCRB were defined on the basis of the IMGT database. immunoSEQ Analyzer 3.0 and VDJTools were used for repertoire analysis, which covered basic statistics, V/J segment usage, diversity estimates, rarefaction and pairwise overlap. Diversity was estimated with Chao1, ChaoE, Efron-Thisted, Shannon and inverse Simpson indices, and also on datasets down-sampled to the smallest sample. Repertoire overlap was assessed by strict matching of CDR3 nucleotide sequence, V gene and J gene, and clustering was done by Jaccard-based multidimensional scaling. On average, thymus samples gave 750,000 to 1,000,000 unique TCRB clonotypes, whereas blood samples gave roughly 86,000.

The specimen sequenced was thymocytes. The receptor chain draws on TRBV29-1 and TRBJ2-1; TRBD2 is perhaps the D gene, given 5 matching bases. The sequence was obtained from a girl in the first two years of life with a congenital heart defect. Donor details come from another sample of the same person, matched by shared clones. The nucleotides are TGCAGCGCCCCGGACTGGACCTACAATGAGCAGTTCTTC. Its amino acids are CSAPDWTYNEQFF.